This TCR beta chain was captured in a study of blood T cell repertoires in COVID-19. V lost 3 bases and J lost 6, with 17 bases in between. This CDR3 has 15 residues. Germline assignment: CDR1 LNHDA and CDR2 SQIVND (reference sequence). Participants were aged about 18 to 90 years from 24 US areas. Participant-given clinical history determined each cohort assignment. Two negative PCRs, clearance, or symptom resolution had been documented for recovered Cohort 3 donors. Generated by immunoSEQ multiplex PCR, the TCRdb table keeps only in-frame clones and is missing some. Among 300,000 to 350,000 clones listed, around 90% were seen once.

The receptor was derived from a woman aged 18-29 years who had recovered from COVID-19. The sample was PBMCs or T cells enriched from blood (not recorded which). This chain links TRBV19 with TRBJ1-1; D gene uncertain. Written as DNA, the CDR3 is TGTGCCAGTAGTATGATCGGCAGGAACAACCCTGAAGCTTTCTTT. Amino acid sequence: CASSMIGRNNPEAFF.